The entry below gives a single TCR beta chain sequence along with its context. Its target is unknown. Investigators excluded patients with uncontrolled infection, other autoimmune disease, pregnancy or lactation. The diagnoses drew upon clinical symptoms, serum thyroxine and TRAb, thyroid ultrasound and orbital computed tomography. Authors of the study amplified TCR beta CDR3 regions from RNA transcripts. During a first-round RT-PCR of the TCR CDR3, the HTBI primer set was used. From the multiplex PCR reads, TCRdb called clonotypes with MiXCR, one entry per CDR3 protein. The repertoire includes more than 500,000 distinct CDR3 sequences, about 15% of them detected once, and approximately 32% sits in the top ten. This specimen belongs to a study of T cells in Graves' hyperthyroidism and ophthalmopathy. Study-level points and caveats: Classification by a 13 V-J model distinguished ophthalmopathy from stable hyperthyroidism.

The trim removed 5 bases at V and 5 bases at J, leaving 15 bases unmatched. Germline-derived CDR1 and CDR2 are SGHNT and YENEEA. CDR3 length: 17 residues. V usage is TRBV11-3 and J usage is TRBJ2-3; 8 bases agree with TRBD2. Sequencing was carried out using blood. The TCR comes from a young woman with Graves' ophthalmopathy. CDR3 loop: CASSPQGREVGGDTQYF. The CDR3 DNA follows: TGTGCCAGCAGCCCGCAGGGGCGGGAGGTTGGAGGAGATACGCAGTATTTT.